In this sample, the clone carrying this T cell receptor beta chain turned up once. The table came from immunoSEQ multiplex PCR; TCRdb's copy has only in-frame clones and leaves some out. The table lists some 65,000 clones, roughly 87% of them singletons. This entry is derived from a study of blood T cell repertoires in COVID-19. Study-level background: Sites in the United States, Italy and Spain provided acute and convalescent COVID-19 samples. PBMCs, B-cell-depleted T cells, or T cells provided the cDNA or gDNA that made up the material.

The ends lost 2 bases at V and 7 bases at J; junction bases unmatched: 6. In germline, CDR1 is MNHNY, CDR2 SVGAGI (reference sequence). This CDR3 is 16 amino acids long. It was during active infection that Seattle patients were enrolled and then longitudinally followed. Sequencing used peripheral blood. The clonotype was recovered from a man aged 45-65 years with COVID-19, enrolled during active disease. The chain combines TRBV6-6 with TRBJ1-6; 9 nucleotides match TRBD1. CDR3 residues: CASSYPTGGRNSPLHF. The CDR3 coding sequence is TGTGCCAGCAGTTACCCAACAGGGGGCCGGAATTCACCCCTCCACTTT.